The clone carrying this T cell receptor (beta chain) has a count of ten or more. Patients underwent thyroid surgery, and none had received any treatment before it. Source study methods: Between-group CDR3 differences, defined by clinicopathological status, yielded a distant-metastasis classifier for papillary thyroid cancer. TCRdb redid the clone calls on the PCR reads using MiXCR. What appears here as the V and J calls and clone size reflects TCRdb's work, not the paper's. Of tens of thousands of clones listed, more than 13% are singletons. This specimen comes from a study of metastatic and nonmetastatic thyroid tumors. Study-wide background: The comparison covered peripheral blood and tumor or nodule tissue in malignant and benign thyroid patients.

The CDR3 runs 14 residues. V was pared by 3 bases and J by 8 bases, with 18 bases between. Germline V gene data show CDR1 as DFQATT and CDR2 as SNEGSKA (reference sequence). The specimen sequenced was blood. The chain has TRBV20-1 and TRBJ2-3; D remains unclear. The source is a female donor with papillary thyroid cancer or a benign thyroid nodule (not recorded which). Some clones in this sample may be carry-over from other donors' samples. In DNA form, the CDR3 reads TGCAGTGCTAGCCGGGCCATCACCCCCGCTACGCAGTATTTT. Translated, it gives CSASRAITPATQYF.